Presented here are 31 T cell receptor beta chains from one specimen sequenced in a study of blood T cells in healthy people across ages. A second PCR of roughly 6 to 12 cycles used a sample-barcoded 5' primer and a J-beta primer mix. TCRdb processed the 5' RACE reads anew with MiXCR; each CDR3 protein has one entry. This table has approximately 1,000,000 distinct CDR3 sequences, 40% to 55% appearing once. Sequencing used blood. The receptor set was obtained from a woman aged 55-75 years in good health.

This clonotype has just a few counts. The chain has TRBV7-9 and TRBJ1-6; D is uncertain. Germline V CDR1 and CDR2: SEHNR, FQNEAQ (reference sequence). The CDR3 is 15 residues long. Deletions cut 3 bases from V and 9 bases from J, with 15 bases between. The CDR3 is CASSFMGISASPLHF. CDR3 nucleotides: TGTGCCAGCAGCTTTATGGGGATTTCGGCTTCACCCCTCCACTTT.

This clonotype showed up just a few times. The chain is built from TRBV5-5 and TRBJ1-5, with D tentatively TRBD1 (5 bases). V lost 4 bases and J lost 0, with 11 bases in between. Per germline, CDR1 SGHKS and CDR2 YYEKEE (reference sequence). This CDR3 is built from 15 residues. Written as DNA, the CDR3 is TGTGCCAGCAGCCGGGACGGTTATAGCAATCAGCCCCAGCATTTT. Translated, it gives CASSRDGYSNQPQHF.

Only a few counts were recorded for this clonotype. The CDR3 protein is CASSEAPSSEQYF. For the CDR3, the DNA is TGTGCCAGCAGTGAAGCTCCCTCTAGCGAGCAGTACTTC. The rearrangement links TRBV6-1 to TRBJ2-7; D gene ambiguous. The CDR3 runs to 13 residues. The V end lost 0 bases, the J end lost 6 bases, and 9 bases lay between the germline ends. CDR1 and CDR2 from the germline V gene are MNHNS and SASEGT.

This clonotype was detected many times. This sequence joins TRBV7-3 and TRBJ1-4; D gene uncertain. The CDR3 is made up of 15 amino acids. Trimming pared 0 bases from V and 5 bases from J, leaving 10 bases between. Germline V lookup: CDR1 SGHTA, CDR2 FQGTGA. CDR3 residues: CASSLTPGKNEKLFF. The CDR3 DNA follows: TGTGCCAGCAGCTTAACTCCGGGGAAGAATGAAAAACTGTTTTTT.

V and J are TRBV18 and TRBJ2-2; no reliable D call. The CDR3 is 16 amino acids. The V and J ends lost 4 bases and 2 bases respectively, with 14 bases between them. Germline V gives CDR1 KGHSH, CDR2 LQKENI. DNA of the CDR3: TGTGCCAGCTCACTATTGTCGTCGGGTAACACCGGGGAGCTGTTTTTT. Translating gives CASSLLSSGNTGELFF.

The chain recombines TRBV6-1 with TRBJ2-7; the D is unclear. The CDR3 contains 13 residues. Trimming removed 2 bases from V and 7 bases from J, with 12 bases in between. Per germline, CDR1 MNHNS and CDR2 SASEGT. The DNA for the CDR3 is TGTGCCAGCAGTGAATCCCAGGTGGGAGAGCAGTACTTC. This sequence encodes CASSESQVGEQYF.

This clonotype occurred a few times. The chain links TRBV25-1 to TRBJ2-5; D ambiguous. The CDR3 is 13 amino acids. Germline-derived CDR1 and CDR2 are MGHDK and SYGVNS. V was cut by 4 bases and J by 3 bases, with 9 bases left in between. The CDR3 DNA is TGTGCCAGCAGTGCCGGATTTAAAGAGACCCAGTACTTC. It specifies CASSAGFKETQYF.

The V call is TRBV20-1, the J call TRBJ2-1; 8 nucleotides match TRBD2. Trimming at V came to 5 bases and at J to 7 bases, leaving 10 bases not matched to a gene. CDR3 length equals 14 residues. Germline-derived CDR1 and CDR2 are DFQATT and SNEGSKA (reference sequence). The CDR3 protein is CSAGGEREYNEQFF. Written as DNA, the CDR3 is TGCAGTGCTGGGGGCGAGCGGGAGTATAATGAGCAGTTCTTC.

The chain joins TRBV7-8 to TRBJ1-2; 7 positions match TRBD1. Looked up from germline, CDR1 is SGHVS and CDR2 is FQNEAQ. This CDR3 has 15 residues. With V trimmed by 4 bases and J by 8 bases, 13 bases remained unmatched. The CDR3 loop is CASSSTSRQGQGYTF. CDR3 sequence (DNA): TGTGCCAGCAGCTCCACAAGTAGACAGGGTCAGGGCTACACCTTC.

The chain uses TRBV11-2 and TRBJ2-7; TRBD2 agrees at 11 bases. The closer fit of TRBJ2-5 to the DNA end suggests the J call may be wrong. The CDR3 runs to 15 residues. Germline values: CDR1 SGHAT, CDR2 FQNNGV. The CDR3 nucleotides read TGTGCCAGCACCCTAGCGGGAGGTGGAGCAGAGACCCAGTACTTC. Protein sequence: CASTLAGGGAETQYF.

The chain is built from TRBV28 and TRBJ2-7; TRBD1 agrees at 7 bases. The CDR3 extends over 12 amino acids. Trimming cost V 5 bases and J 9 bases; bases outside gene matches: 7. In germline, CDR1 is MDHEN, CDR2 SYDVKM. CDR3 protein: CASSPGQARQYF. The DNA for the CDR3 is TGTGCCAGCAGTCCAGGACAGGCCAGGCAGTACTTC.

This clonotype was seen only a few times. The rearrangement joins TRBV5-5 to TRBJ2-3, with D perhaps given as TRBD1 or TRBD2 (5 bases each). The CDR3 contains 16 residues. Germline V CDR1 and CDR2: SGHKS, YYEKEE (reference sequence). The V end was cut by 0 bases, the J end by 5 bases, with 16 bases between. The CDR3 DNA follows: TGTGCCAGCAGCTTGGCCGGGGCTAAGCTGGGAGATACGCAGTATTTT. Amino acid sequence: CASSLAGAKLGDTQYF.

A note on this clonotype: This may arise from a read error, as a much more abundant clone is one base away. The chain couples TRBV7-7 to TRBJ2-3; D not certain. CDR1 is SSHAT, CDR2 FNYEAQ, per germline (reference sequence). Trimming left V 2 bases short and J 0 bases short, with 6 bases between. The CDR3 has 14 amino acids. CDR3 coding DNA: TGTGCCAGCAGCTTAAGGCTTAGCACAGATACGCAGTATTTT. Its protein product is CASSLRLSTDTQYF.

Details on this clonotype: At one end, the junction sequence differs from germline, possibly due to a read error. This chain uses TRBV7-9 with TRBJ2-5, with D possibly being TRBD2 (5 bases). Germline V gene lookup returns CDR1 SEHNR and CDR2 FQNEAQ (reference sequence). The CDR3 length is 14 residues. The CDR3 region is CASTTAGVAETQYF. CDR3 nucleotide sequence: TGTGCCAGCACCACCGCGGGCGTTGCAGAGACTCAGTACTTC.

The chain joins TRBV7-3 to TRBJ2-1, with a weak D call TRBD1 (6 bases). This CDR3 is 14 amino acids long. Germline assignment: CDR1 SGHTA and CDR2 FQGTGA. Trimming removed 4 bases at V and 7 bases at J, with 14 bases between. The CDR3 here is CASSSVGGYNEQFF. CDR3 nucleotide sequence: TGTGCCAGCAGCTCAGTAGGGGGTTATAATGAGCAGTTCTTC.

The CDR3 DNA follows: TGCAGTGCCCTGACAGGGGAGGATGGGCAGTACTTC. This gives the protein CSALTGEDGQYF. The chain joins TRBV20-1 to TRBJ2-7, with 8 bases identical to TRBD1. Germline CDR1 DFQATT, CDR2 SNEGSKA (reference sequence). J gave up 9 bases and V 6 bases, and 10 bases lay outside the gene matches. The CDR3 covers 12 residues.

Of note for this clonotype: Given a much more abundant clone one base away, this may be a read error. The chain is built from TRBV10-3 and TRBJ2-3; 11 bases match TRBD1. The CDR3 consists of 13 residues. In germline, CDR1 is ENHRY, CDR2 SYGVKD. CDR3 nucleotides: TGTGCCGTCAGGGACAGGGGGACAGATACGCAGTATTTT. Translation gives CAVRDRGTDTQYF.

The CDR3 reads CASSLGVDRSETQYF. The CDR3 DNA reads as TGTGCCAGCAGTTTAGGGGTTGACAGGTCAGAGACCCAGTACTTC. V gene TRBV12-3 or TRBV12-4 combines with J gene TRBJ2-5; D perhaps matches TRBD1 (6 bases). The CDR3 runs 15 residues. Deletions cut 1 base from V and 4 bases from J, with 13 bases between.

V and J are TRBV7-2 and TRBJ2-1, with a possible D match to TRBD2 (5 bases). The V gene lost 7 bases and the J gene lost 8 bases, with 18 bases spanning the gap. CDR1 SGHTA and CDR2 FQGNSA come from the germline V gene. The CDR3 has 14 residues. CDR3 sequence: CASTPPSRVHEQFF. DNA of the CDR3: TGTGCCAGCACCCCCCCATCGAGGGTCCATGAGCAGTTCTTC.

The gene calls are TRBV10-3 and TRBJ1-4; no clear D gene. The CDR3 spans 15 residues. Germline-derived CDR1 and CDR2 are ENHRY and SYGVKD. V was pared by 4 bases and J by 2 bases, with 11 bases between. The CDR3 coding sequence is TGTGCCATCAGTGGGTCGGGAAATACTAATGAAAAACTGTTTTTT. Translated: CAISGSGNTNEKLFF.

This chain connects TRBV9 to TRBJ1-2; 9 nucleotides align to TRBD1. The CDR3 length is 14 residues. Trimming took 3 bases from V and 6 from J; bases not matched to a gene: 6. CDR1 and CDR2 (germline): SGDLS, YYNGEE. CDR3 sequence: CASSALDRGDGYTF. The CDR3 region has the DNA TGTGCCAGCAGCGCCCTGGACAGGGGCGATGGCTACACCTTC.

The genes are TRBV6-2 or TRBV6-3 and TRBJ2-3, with 7 bases fitting TRBD2. Germline loops: CDR1 MNHEY, CDR2 SVGEGT. Trimming removed 2 bases from V and 0 bases from J; junction bases left unmatched: 14. This CDR3 has 19 residues. Written as DNA, the CDR3 is TGTGCCAGCAGTTACCCTGAGCGGGGAAGTAGCGGGAGCACAGATACGCAGTATTTT. It is translated as CASSYPERGSSGSTDTQYF.

The chain couples TRBV4-1 to TRBJ2-7; D could derive from TRBD1 or TRBD2 (5 bases each). V lost 1 base and J 5 bases, leaving 15 bases between the germline ends. The V gene's germline CDR1 is MGHRA and CDR2 YSYEKL. The CDR3 runs to 15 residues. CDR3 bases: TGCGCCAGCAGCCAAGTCTCGGGGACCGTGAACGAGCAGTACTTC. Protein sequence: CASSQVSGTVNEQYF.

The chain is built from TRBV6-5 and TRBJ1-6; possible D gene TRBD1, 6 bases. CDR3 size: 15 residues. Trimming removed 1 base from V and 7 bases from J, with 11 bases in between. Germline V gene sequence: CDR1 MNHEY, CDR2 SVGAGI. CDR3 residues: CASSYWGHQNSPLHF. The CDR3, as DNA: TGTGCCAGCAGTTACTGGGGACATCAGAATTCACCCCTCCACTTT.

This clonotype was counted only a few times. The CDR3 protein is CASSPADSTDTQYF. DNA of the CDR3: TGCGCCAGCAGCCCTGCGGACAGCACAGATACGCAGTATTTT. The J gene is TRBJ2-3, the V gene TRBV5-1, with unresolved D. V lost 4 bases to trimming and J lost 0 bases, with 9 bases between them. CDR3 length: 14 amino acids. The germline gives CDR1 SGHRS, CDR2 YFSETQ. The full variable domain, completed using reference TRBV5-1 and TRBJ2-3, is KAGVTQTPRYLIKTRGQQVTLSCSPISGHRSVSWYQQTPGQGLQFLFEYFSETQRNKGNFPGRFSGRQFSNSRSEMNVSTLELGDSALYLCASSPADSTDTQYFGPGTRLTVL.

In its sample, this clonotype was seen a few times. The rearrangement joins TRBV5-1 to TRBJ2-3, with 8 bases matching TRBD1. The CDR3 sequence is 17 residues long. The trim removed 4 bases at V and 0 bases at J, leaving 10 bases unmatched. The germline CDR1 and CDR2 sequences are SGHRS and YFSETQ. CDR3 amino acids: CASSPRQGTASTDTQYF. The CDR3 DNA reads as TGCGCCAGCAGCCCCCGACAGGGGACAGCTAGCACAGATACGCAGTATTTT.

The rearrangement uses TRBV7-2 and TRBJ2-7; 7 nucleotides match TRBD1. V lost 3 bases, J lost 4 bases, and 9 bases stayed unmatched. Germline CDR1 reads SGHTA; CDR2 reads FQGNSA. The CDR3 contains 15 residues. The CDR3 region is CASSFGTDPEYEQYF. For the CDR3, the DNA is TGTGCCAGCAGCTTTGGGACAGACCCCGAATACGAGCAGTACTTC.

The gene calls are TRBV11-2 and TRBJ2-1; 7 bases line up with TRBD2. With V trimmed by 0 bases and J by 3 bases, 5 bases remained unmatched. CDR3 length: 16 amino acids. Germline assignment: CDR1 SGHAT and CDR2 FQNNGV. The CDR3 coding sequence is TGTGCCAGCAGCTTAGACTCTAGCGGATACTACAATGAGCAGTTCTTC. This sequence encodes CASSLDSSGYYNEQFF.

This sequence joins TRBV27 and TRBJ2-1; D ambiguous. Trimming cost V 5 bases and J 3 bases, with 14 bases left between them. The CDR3 length is 15 residues. Germline V gene data show CDR1 as MNHEY and CDR2 as SMNVEV (reference sequence). CDR3 in DNA: TGTGCCAGCAGTGAGAGCCGCGAGAGCTACAATGAGCAGTTCTTC. It yields the protein CASSESRESYNEQFF.

This clonotype has just a few counts. This sequence joins TRBV7-8 and TRBJ2-1; 10 bases map to TRBD2. The CDR3 sequence is 16 residues long. Germline CDR1 SGHVS, CDR2 FQNEAQ. J was trimmed by 5 bases and V by 5 bases; bases with no gene match: 9. CDR3 protein: CASSLTIGLADNEQFF. For the CDR3, the DNA is TGTGCCAGCAGCCTCACTATTGGACTAGCGGACAATGAGCAGTTCTTC.

The chain has TRBV5-1 and TRBJ2-5; 10 bases align to TRBD2. This CDR3 has 19 amino acids. V shed 3 bases and J 11 bases; nucleotides not matched to a gene: 25. In germline, CDR1 is SGHRS, CDR2 YFSETQ. CDR3: CASSSAGGKTHSSYNEQYF. Written as DNA, the CDR3 is TGCGCCAGCAGCTCAGCGGGAGGGAAAACGCACAGCTCCTACAATGAGCAGTACTTC. Full variable domain (missing parts from reference TRBV5-1 and TRBJ2-5): KAGVTQTPRYLIKTRGQQVTLSCSPISGHRSVSWYQQTPGQGLQFLFEYFSETQRNKGNFPGRFSGRQFSNSRSEMNVSTLELGDSALYLCASSSAGGKTHSSYNEQYFGPGTRLLVL.